This T cell receptor beta chain was recorded in a study of OX40 agonist ivuxolimab in advanced cancers. Study information: The study enrolled dose-escalation patients with hepatocellular carcinoma, melanoma, renal cell or head and neck cancer. Whole-study findings and limits: Partial responders at 0.1-3.0 mg/kg had among the lowest clonal expansion.

Sequenced by immunoSEQ multiplex PCR; TCRdb stores in-frame clones only, minus some. The sample contains about 84,000 clones, 90% to 95% of which appear only once. In regard to this clone: The antigen is undetermined.

The length of the CDR3 is 12 residues. Trimming pared 3 bases from V and 3 bases from J, leaving 7 bases between. CDR1 is SGHTS, CDR2 YDEGEE, per germline. Sequenced material: CD4+ or CD8+ T cells sorted from blood, taken in a trial of the OX40 agonist ivuxolimab. V and J are TRBV5-8 and TRBJ2-7; no reliable D call. The clonotype originates from an adult with an advanced solid tumor such as melanoma, head and neck, liver or kidney cancer. The CDR3 region is CASSSEHYEQYF. The CDR3 DNA sequence: TGTGCCAGCAGCTCGGAGCACTACGAGCAGTACTTC.